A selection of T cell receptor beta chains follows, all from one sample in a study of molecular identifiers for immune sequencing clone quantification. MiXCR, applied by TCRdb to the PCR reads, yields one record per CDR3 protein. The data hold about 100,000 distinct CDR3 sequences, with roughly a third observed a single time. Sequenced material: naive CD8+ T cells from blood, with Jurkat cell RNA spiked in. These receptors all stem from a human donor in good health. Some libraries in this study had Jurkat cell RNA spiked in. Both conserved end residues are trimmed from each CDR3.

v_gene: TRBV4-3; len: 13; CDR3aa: ASSQSFQGAQEAF
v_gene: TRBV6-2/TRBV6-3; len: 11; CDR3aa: ASSIGLTGIQY
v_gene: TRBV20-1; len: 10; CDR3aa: RGTPHADTQY
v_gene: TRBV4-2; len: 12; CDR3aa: ASRTTDRETEAF
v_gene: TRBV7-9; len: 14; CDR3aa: ASSLEAHSAKNIQY
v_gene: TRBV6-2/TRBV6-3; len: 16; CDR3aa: ASSPWTGPLSGANVLT
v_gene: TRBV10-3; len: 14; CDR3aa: AISPGTGVVGDIQY
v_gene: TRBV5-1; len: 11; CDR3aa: ASSPYSTYEQY
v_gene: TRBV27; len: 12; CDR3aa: ASSAGTEAYEQY
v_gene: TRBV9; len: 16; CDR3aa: ASSIPGTGVTGANVLT
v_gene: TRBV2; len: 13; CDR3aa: ASSLHLAGSNEQF
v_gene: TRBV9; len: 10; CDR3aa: ASSSPTGPGD
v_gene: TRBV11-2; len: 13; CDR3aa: ASSLVAGSYNEQF
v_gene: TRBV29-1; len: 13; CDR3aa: SYAGQRQGLGEQF
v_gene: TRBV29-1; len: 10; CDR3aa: SVVASTDTQC
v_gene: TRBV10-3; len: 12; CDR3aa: AISEDSGGREQY
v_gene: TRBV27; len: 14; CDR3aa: AIQFVVLEGPYEQY
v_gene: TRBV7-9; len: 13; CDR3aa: ASSLGRFGSDTQY
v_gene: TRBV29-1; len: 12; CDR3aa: SVDDLTGNAEAF
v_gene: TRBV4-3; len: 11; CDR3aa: ASSQGIGYEQY
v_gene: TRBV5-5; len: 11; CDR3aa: ASSLSIGDEQY
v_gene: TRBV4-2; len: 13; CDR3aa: ASSQDPGSVDPQY
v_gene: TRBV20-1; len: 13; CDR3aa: SARGTPESLWEQY
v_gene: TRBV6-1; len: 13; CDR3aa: ASSVRRVSTDTQY
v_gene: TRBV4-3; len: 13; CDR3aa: ASSHYGGGTDTQY
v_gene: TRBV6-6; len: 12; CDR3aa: ASSYSSGSYEQY
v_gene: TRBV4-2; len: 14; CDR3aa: ASRLSGSTLAGELF
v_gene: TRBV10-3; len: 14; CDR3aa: AISESGETLYYEQY
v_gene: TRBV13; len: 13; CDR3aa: ASSSSGEYGYEQY
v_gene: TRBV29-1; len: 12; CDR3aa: SVDIQGETGELF
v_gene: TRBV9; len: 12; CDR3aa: ASSVQGAQYGYT
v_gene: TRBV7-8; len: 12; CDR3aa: ASSLTLDNQPQH
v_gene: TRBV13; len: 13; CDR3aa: ASSPIAGGPDEQY
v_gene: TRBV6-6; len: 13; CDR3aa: ASSSIGHFYNEQF
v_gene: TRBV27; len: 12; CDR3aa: ASSSGLRSYEQY
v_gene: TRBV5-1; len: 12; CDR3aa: ASSPRTGAGGYT
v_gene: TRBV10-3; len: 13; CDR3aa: AISEFDRVVESQY
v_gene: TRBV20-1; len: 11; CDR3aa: SASDQGGYEQN
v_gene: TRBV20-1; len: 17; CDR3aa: SARERPGLAGGPTYEQY
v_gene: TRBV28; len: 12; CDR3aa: ASRRQGAEETQY
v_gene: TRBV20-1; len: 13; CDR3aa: SAQPGLFLTDTQY
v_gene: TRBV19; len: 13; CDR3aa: ASLTWTSGTGELF
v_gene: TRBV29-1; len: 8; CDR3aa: SVPVEVQF